Below are 26 T cell receptor beta chains sequenced from a single sample in a study of cytomegalovirus exposure and HLA in healthy donors (dated by TCRdb to about 2017). Libraries were built with the immunoSEQ multiplex PCR assay. For the multiplex PCR, a mixture combining 60 forward primers for TCR Vbeta segments and 13 reverse primers for TCR Jbeta segments was used. Not all clones reach the TCRdb copy of this immuneACCESS table, which keeps in-frame sequences only. Checked studies attribute under half of the gap to unresolved V genes and leave the rest unexplained. This sample is represented by some 250,000 clones; about 81% of them were singletons. The top ten constitute around 5.4% of the sample. Material for sequencing was PBMCs. These TCRs come from a middle-aged woman in good health and CMV-seropositive.

This clone was found once. V usage is TRBV7-2 and J usage is TRBJ2-1; no definite D call. CDR3 length: 13 amino acids. The germline V gene encodes CDR1 SGHTA and CDR2 FQGNSA. Deletions cut 5 bases from V and 4 bases from J, with 9 bases between. The CDR3 DNA reads as TGTGCCAGCAGCCATGGCAGATACAATGAGCAGTTCTTC. Protein: CASSHGRYNEQFF.

This clone showed up just once. The chain joins TRBV7-7 to TRBJ2-5; 8 nucleotides agree with TRBD1. CDR3 size: 14 residues. Looked up from germline, CDR1 is SSHAT and CDR2 is FNYEAQ (reference sequence). J gave up 4 bases and V 0 bases, and 1 base lay outside the gene matches. CDR3 residues: CASSLAGTGETQYF. DNA for the CDR3: TGTGCCAGCAGCTTAGCCGGGACAGGAGAGACCCAGTACTTC.

The chain links TRBV5-1 to TRBJ2-2; TRBD1 is a possible D gene (6 bases). The CDR3 runs 15 residues. Germline assignment: CDR1 SGHRS and CDR2 YFSETQ. Trimming shortened V by 0 bases and J by 6 bases, and 12 bases separated the two germline ends. CDR3 DNA sequence: TGCGCCAGCAGCTTGGAGGGAACAGGGTCCGGGGAGCTGTTTTTT. The encoded protein is CASSLEGTGSGELFF.

Worth noting for this clone: The sample has other DNA sequences that encode this CDR3 too. V is TRBV5-4 and J is TRBJ1-2; 8 positions match TRBD1. V lost 0 bases, J lost 4 bases, and 2 bases stayed unmatched. The germline V gene has CDR1 SGHNT and CDR2 YYREEE (reference sequence). CDR3 length: 14 amino acids. The CDR3: CASSLGQGIYGYTF. The CDR3 DNA reads TGTGCCAGCAGCTTGGGACAGGGGATCTATGGCTACACCTTC.

In this sample, this clone turned up a few times. The chain is built from TRBV6-6 and TRBJ1-2; 10 nucleotides align to TRBD1. With V trimmed by 6 bases and J by 6 bases, 13 bases remained unmatched. The CDR3 loop spans 16 amino acids. CDR1 is MNHNY, CDR2 SVGAGI, per germline (reference sequence). The CDR3 protein is CASSLSVPGQGHGYTF. CDR3 sequence (DNA): TGTGCCAGCAGCCTTTCGGTACCGGGACAGGGGCATGGCTACACCTTC.

The chain joins TRBV4-2 to TRBJ2-1; D is possibly TRBD2 (7 bases). The V gene lost 0 bases and the J gene lost 5 bases, with 11 bases spanning the gap. Germline CDR1 and CDR2: LGHNA and YNFKEQ. The CDR3 has 15 residues. CDR3 sequence reads: CASSQDEGGHNEQFF. As DNA, the CDR3 is TGTGCCAGCAGCCAAGATGAGGGGGGGCACAATGAGCAGTTCTTC.

In its sample, this clone was seen a few times. The chain has TRBV23-1 and TRBJ2-2, with D perhaps TRBD1 (5 bases). TRBV23-1 is designated an ORF whose function remains uncertain. The V end lost 7 bases, the J end lost 2 bases, and 14 bases lay between the germline ends. The length of the CDR3 is 15 residues. The CDR3: CASTSTAPNTGELFF. In DNA form, the CDR3 reads TGCGCCAGCACCTCGACAGCCCCTAACACCGGGGAGCTGTTTTTT.

V and J are TRBV18 and TRBJ2-1, with D tentatively TRBD1 (7 bases). The length of the CDR3 is 15 residues. V lost 0 bases and J 5 bases, leaving 11 bases between the germline ends. Germline CDR1 reads KGHSH; CDR2 reads LQKENI. The CDR3 spells CASSPPSRGDNEQFF. CDR3 bases: TGTGCCAGCTCACCACCGAGCAGGGGGGACAATGAGCAGTTCTTC.

The rearrangement uses TRBV25-1 and TRBJ2-1, with 7 bases aligning to TRBD2. The germline V gene has CDR1 MGHDK and CDR2 SYGVNS. Losses at the gene ends were 3 bases for V and 1 base for J; bases not matched to a gene: 6. The CDR3 length is 16 residues. The DNA of the CDR3 is TGTGCCAGCAGTGACTCTGGCGGGAGATCCTACAATGAGCAGTTCTTC. Amino acids: CASSDSGGRSYNEQFF.

The rearrangement uses TRBV7-2 and TRBJ1-6, with D possibly being TRBD1 (5 bases). Germline V gene sequence: CDR1 SGHTA, CDR2 FQGNSA. This CDR3 comprises 16 residues. Trimming pared 6 bases from V and 1 base from J, leaving 13 bases between. For the CDR3, the DNA is TGTGCCAGCAGGGGCCAGGGCGGATCCTATAATTCACCCCTCCACTTT. Its protein is CASRGQGGSYNSPLHF.

The chain joins TRBV2 to TRBJ1-2; D uncertain. Looked up from germline, CDR1 is SNHLY and CDR2 is FYNNEI. V was cut by 3 bases and J by 1 base, with 12 bases left in between. The CDR3 consists of 15 residues. The chain's CDR3 is CASSDRVEGNYGYTF. The CDR3 coding sequence is TGTGCCAGCAGTGATCGGGTAGAGGGTAACTATGGCTACACCTTC.

The chain has TRBV10-3 and TRBJ1-6, with D possibly being TRBD1 (5 bases). Germline V gene data show CDR1 as ENHRY and CDR2 as SYGVKD. The CDR3 is 13 residues long. V was trimmed by 6 bases and J by 5 bases, leaving 8 bases between them. The DNA of the CDR3 is TGTGCCATCAGAGACAGTAATAATTCACCCCTCCACTTT. Its protein is CAIRDSNNSPLHF.

The rearrangement joins TRBV29-1 to TRBJ1-1; 9 positions match TRBD1. CDR3 length: 13 residues. V lost 6 bases and J lost 2; bases outside the gene matches: 4. CDR1 is SQVTM and CDR2 is ANQGSEA in the germline V gene. The chain's CDR3 is CSVMTGGNTEAFF. For the CDR3, the DNA is TGCAGCGTAATGACAGGGGGAAACACTGAAGCTTTCTTT.

In its sample, this clone was seen a few times. V is TRBV14 and J is TRBJ1-6; possible D gene TRBD1, 5 bases. The germline V gene encodes CDR1 SGHDN and CDR2 FVKESK. The CDR3 is 14 amino acids. Trimming shortened V by 4 bases and J by 9 bases, and 13 bases separated the two germline ends. CDR3 sequence reads: CASSPDRGGSPLHF. The DNA of the CDR3 is TGTGCCAGCAGCCCAGATAGGGGAGGTTCACCCCTCCACTTT.

The chain carries TRBV5-1 and TRBJ1-1; the match to TRBD1 covers 8 bases. Germline CDR1 is SGHRS and CDR2 is YFSETQ. This CDR3 has 16 amino acids. V dropped 1 base and J dropped 5; count of bases not matched to a gene: 10. CDR3 residues: CASSLWAGGDGTEAFF. The CDR3 DNA follows: TGCGCCAGCAGCTTGTGGGCAGGGGGCGATGGAACTGAAGCTTTCTTT.

V and J are TRBV21-1 and TRBJ2-2; TRBD2 reflects the table's D call only, with no check against the DNA. TRBV21-1 is designated a pseudogene. The CDR3 consists of 15 residues. CDR3 nucleotide sequence: TGTGCCAGCAGCCCGGGGGTGCGTAGCGGCGGGGAGCTGTTTTTT. It encodes CASSPGVRSGGELFF.

The gene calls are TRBV10-3 and TRBJ1-2; tentative D call: TRBD1 (6 bases). The ends were cut back, 8 bases at V and 7 bases at J, with 17 bases in the middle. The CDR3 covers 13 residues. The germline CDR1 and CDR2 sequences are ENHRY and SYGVKD. The CDR3 spells CAIPTAGESGYTF. Here the CDR3 DNA reads TGTGCCATCCCCACCGCAGGGGAGAGTGGCTACACCTTC.

The rearrangement joins TRBV12-5 to TRBJ1-2; D gene unclear. This CDR3 comprises 13 residues. Trimming cost V 6 bases and J 1 base, with 9 bases left between them. Germline V gives CDR1 LGHNT, CDR2 FRNRAP. CDR3 nucleotides: TGTGCTAGTGGCTCGCCCTATAACTATGGCTACACCTTC. It specifies CASGSPYNYGYTF.

V and J are TRBV12-5 and TRBJ2-5; TRBD1 is a possible D gene (6 bases). In germline, CDR1 is LGHNT, CDR2 FRNRAP. This CDR3 contains 14 residues. Trimming took 6 bases from V and 2 from J, leaving 13 bases between them. The CDR3 DNA is TGTGCTAGTGGATCCGGGACACATCAAGAGACCCAGTACTTC. This sequence encodes CASGSGTHQETQYF.

This clone came up once. This rearrangement joins TRBV13 to TRBJ2-7; D may be TRBD1 (6 bases). There are 16 residues in the CDR3. Per the germline V gene, CDR1 is PRHDT and CDR2 is FYEKMQ (reference sequence). Trimming cost V 4 bases and J 3 bases, with 19 bases left between them. CDR3 sequence: CASSSHPGQLNYEQYF. CDR3 DNA sequence: TGTGCCAGCAGCTCCCACCCCGGACAGCTTAACTACGAGCAGTACTTC.

The genes are TRBV19 and TRBJ1-2; 7 nucleotides match TRBD1. V gave up 0 bases and J gave up 5 bases; unmatched junction bases: 3. The length of the CDR3 is 14 residues. CDR1 and CDR2 from the germline V gene are LNHDA and SQIVND (reference sequence). As DNA, the CDR3 is TGTGCCAGTAGTATAGAGACAGGGCCTTATGGCTACACCTTC. Translation gives CASSIETGPYGYTF.

The genes are TRBV9 and TRBJ1-2; D gene unclear. With 5 bases removed from V and 7 bases from J, the gap between germline ends came to 12 bases. The CDR3 has 12 amino acids. Germline assignment: CDR1 SGDLS and CDR2 YYNGEE. The CDR3 DNA sequence: TGTGCCAGCAGTCAAAACATGGCTGGCTACACCTTC. This codes for CASSQNMAGYTF.

Only a few counts were recorded for this clone. Sequence at one end of the junction differs from germline and may be a read error. The V gene is TRBV7-9, the J gene TRBJ2-5; 7 bases map to TRBD1. The CDR3 runs to 14 residues. Per germline, CDR1 SEHNR and CDR2 FQNEAQ (reference sequence). The CDR3 DNA reads as TGTTCCAGCAGCTTTGGGACAGTCCAAGAGACCCAGTACTTC. It specifies CSSSFGTVQETQYF.

J is TRBJ2-5 and V is TRBV6-4; 7 bases agree with TRBD1. V lost 6 bases and J lost 4; bases outside the gene matches: 14. The CDR3 consists of 16 residues. Per the germline V gene, CDR1 is MRHNA and CDR2 is SNTAGT. The CDR3 loop reads CASRQSRQGLGETQYF. The CDR3, as DNA: TGTGCCAGCAGACAGAGCAGACAGGGCTTGGGAGAGACCCAGTACTTC.

This clone was counted between two and nine times. V is TRBV2 and J is TRBJ2-3; 7 bases align to TRBD2. CDR1 is SNHLY, CDR2 FYNNEI, per germline. The CDR3 is 15 residues long. The junction had 8 bases not matched to a gene; V was cut back by 2 bases and J by 6 bases. As DNA, the CDR3 is TGTGCCAGCAGTGAACGACTGGCGGGAGAGGATACGCAGTATTTT. This gives the protein CASSERLAGEDTQYF.

The chain combines TRBV5-4 with TRBJ1-1, with 12 nucleotides matching TRBD1. V shed 5 bases and J 5 bases; nucleotides not matched to a gene: 7. Germline CDR1 SGHNT, CDR2 YYREEE (reference sequence). The CDR3 is made up of 15 amino acids. CDR3 DNA sequence: TGTGCCAGCAGACCGGGACAGGGGGCAAGTACTGAAGCTTTCTTT. Translation: CASRPGQGASTEAFF.